This T cell receptor (beta chain) was sequenced for a study of blood T cell repertoires in COVID-19. Study as a whole: Acute and convalescent COVID-19 samples came from the United States, Italy and Spain. From T cells, B-cell-depleted T cells, or PBMCs came the material, which was cDNA or gDNA.

Original methodology: Amplification of reference gene primers was used by the study to estimate nucleated cell counts. Sequenced by immunoSEQ multiplex PCR; TCRdb stores in-frame clones only, minus some. Clonal size and the V and J genes are those of that table, whereas D and trimming came from the DNA. The sample contains 150,000 to 200,000 clones, approximately 84% of which appear only once. This clone rates as medium-sized (0.01 to 0.1%). The clonotype was recovered from a woman of 80 years or more with acute or convalescent COVID-19. Sequenced material: peripheral blood.

The CDR3 DNA reads as TGCGCCAGCAGCATAGGACAGACCGCAGATACGCAGTATTTT. Translated: CASSIGQTADTQYF. The chain joins TRBV5-1 to TRBJ2-3, with a tentative D call TRBD1 (6 bases). V gave up 4 bases and J gave up 4 bases, with 13 bases separating them. The CDR3 covers 14 residues. Germline lookup yields CDR1 SGHRS and CDR2 YFSETQ.